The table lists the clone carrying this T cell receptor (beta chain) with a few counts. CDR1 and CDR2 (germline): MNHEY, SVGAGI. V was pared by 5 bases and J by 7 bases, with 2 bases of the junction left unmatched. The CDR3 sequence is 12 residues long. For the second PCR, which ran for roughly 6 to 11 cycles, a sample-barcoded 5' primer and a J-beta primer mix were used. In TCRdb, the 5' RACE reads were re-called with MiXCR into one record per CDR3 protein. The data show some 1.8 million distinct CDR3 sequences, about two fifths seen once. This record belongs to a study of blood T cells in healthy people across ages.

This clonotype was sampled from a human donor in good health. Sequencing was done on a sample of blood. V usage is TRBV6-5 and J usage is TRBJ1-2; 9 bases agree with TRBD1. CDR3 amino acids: CASSRQGVGYTF. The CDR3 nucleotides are TGTGCCAGCAGTAGACAGGGGGTTGGCTACACCTTC.